The TCR beta chain under discussion was sequenced for a study of blood T cell repertoires in COVID-19. Per the original methods: Amplification from reference gene primers served as the basis for estimated nucleated cell counts. TCRdb's table, derived via immunoSEQ multiplex PCR, lists solely in-frame clones and lacks some. The V and J calls and clone size are taken from that table; D and trimming were inferred from the DNA. Among some 96,000 clones, approximately 86% were seen once, and the ten largest hold over 1.5%. This TCR was sampled from a man older than 75 with acute or convalescent COVID-19. The sample was peripheral blood.

Here the CDR3 DNA reads TGTGCCAGCAGCTTGGCCCCGGGGGATAATTCACCCCTCCACTTT. Translated, it gives CASSLAPGDNSPLHF. The chain combines TRBV5-6 with TRBJ1-6; TRBD1 might be the D (5 bases). The CDR3 has 15 amino acids. Germline V gene lookup returns CDR1 SGHDT and CDR2 YYEEEE. The V end lost 0 bases, the J end lost 5 bases, and 9 bases lay between the germline ends.